This TCR beta chain was identified in a study of CD8 T cells in ankylosing spondylitis. Findings and caveats of the study: A CD8+ phenotype characterized the disease-linked clones, which were relatively rare in peripheral blood. Ankylosing spondylitis blood appeared to be characterized by a TCR beta motif of eight highly homologous variants. The clones that were linked to disease were reported to be significantly enriched in matched synovial fluid samples from ankylosing spondylitis patients. Earlier studies detected some motif variants in reactive arthritis synovial fluid and blood.

For TCR beta, libraries came from quantitative 5'-RACE with molecular barcodes. TCRdb used MiXCR to reprocess the 5' RACE reads, holding one entry per CDR3 protein. The sample lists fewer than 650,000 distinct CDR3 sequences, 9.5% to 15% occurring once. This clonotype occurred a few times. Antigen unknown. Sequencing used blood, either unsorted or a sorted T cell fraction (not recorded which). The TCR was taken from a male donor with ankylosing spondylitis.

CDR3 coding DNA: TGTGCCAGCACTTCTCGAGGACAGGGGGTCAATGAGCAGTTCTTC. As protein: CASTSRGQGVNEQFF. The chain recombines TRBV6-2 or TRBV6-3 with TRBJ2-1; 10 bases agree with TRBD1. V was clipped by 7 bases and J by 6 bases; unmatched bases: 9. CDR1 is MNHEY and CDR2 is SVGEGT in the germline V gene. The CDR3 has 15 residues.